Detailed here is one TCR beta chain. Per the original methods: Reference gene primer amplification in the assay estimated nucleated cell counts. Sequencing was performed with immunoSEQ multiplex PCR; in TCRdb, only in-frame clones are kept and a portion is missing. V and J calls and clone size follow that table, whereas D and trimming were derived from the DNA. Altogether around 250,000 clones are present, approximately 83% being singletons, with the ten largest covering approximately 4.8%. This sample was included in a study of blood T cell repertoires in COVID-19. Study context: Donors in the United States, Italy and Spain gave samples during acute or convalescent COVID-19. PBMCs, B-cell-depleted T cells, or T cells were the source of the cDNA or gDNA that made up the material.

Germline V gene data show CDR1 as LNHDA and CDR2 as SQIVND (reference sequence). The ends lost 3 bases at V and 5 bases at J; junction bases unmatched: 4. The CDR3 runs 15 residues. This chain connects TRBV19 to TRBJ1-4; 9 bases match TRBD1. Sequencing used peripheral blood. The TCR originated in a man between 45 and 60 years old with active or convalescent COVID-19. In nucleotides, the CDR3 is TGTGCCAGTAGTATCCCGGGACAGGGAAATGAAAAACTGTTTTTT. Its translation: CASSIPGQGNEKLFF.